Following are 18 T cell receptor beta chains from one sample sequenced in a study of response to subunit inactivated influenza vaccine. TCRdb redid the calling of the RT-PCR reads with MiXCR, one entry per CDR3 protein. The sample lists fewer than 600,000 distinct CDR3 sequences, less than 7.5% seen once, with around 12% in the top ten. Sequencing was performed on PBMCs from blood, taken less than 30 months after vaccination. These receptors were taken from a man aged 50 to 75 who received an inactivated influenza vaccine.

This clonotype was picked up many times. CDR3: CASSFGRTEAFF. The CDR3 DNA reads as TGTGCCAGCAGTTTTGGTCGAACTGAAGCTTTCTTT. The chain uses TRBV12-3 or TRBV12-4 and TRBJ1-1; D gene unclear. The V gene lost 3 bases and the J gene lost 5 bases, with 7 bases spanning the gap. This CDR3 contains 12 residues.

The rearrangement uses TRBV4-3 and TRBJ2-3; possibly TRBD1 for D (7 bases). Per the germline V gene, CDR1 is LGHNA and CDR2 is YSLEER. The length of the CDR3 is 17 residues. Trimming stripped 0 bases from V and 4 bases from J, with 17 bases between. CDR3 sequence reads: CASSQEVAGGMSDTQYF. The CDR3 region has the DNA TGCGCCAGCAGCCAAGAAGTGGCAGGGGGGATGTCAGATACGCAGTATTTT.

The genes are TRBV7-8 and TRBJ2-7; D remains unclear. The CDR3 is made up of 13 amino acids. V was pared by 6 bases and J by 2 bases, with 11 bases between. Germline loops: CDR1 SGHVS, CDR2 FQNEAQ. The CDR3 protein is CASRDQKTYEQYF. CDR3 nucleotide sequence: TGTGCCAGCAGGGATCAGAAAACCTACGAGCAGTACTTC. Full variable domain (remainder filled in from reference TRBV7-8 and TRBJ2-7): GAGVSQSPRYKVAKRGQDVALRCDPISGHVSLFWYQQALGQGPEFLTYFQNEAQLDKSGLPSDRFFAERPEGSVSTLKIQRTQQEDSAVYLCASRDQKTYEQYFGPGTRLTVT.

This clonotype was picked up a small number of times. The chain combines TRBV5-1 with TRBJ2-5; 8 bases line up with TRBD2. CDR3 length: 17 residues. The ends lost 0 bases at V and 5 bases at J; junction bases unmatched: 12. Germline lookup yields CDR1 SGHRS and CDR2 YFSETQ. CDR3 protein: CASSLDGTRTARETQYF. DNA of the CDR3: TGCGCCAGCAGCTTGGATGGGACTAGAACGGCCCGGGAGACCCAGTACTTC. Full variable domain (missing parts from reference TRBV5-1 and TRBJ2-5): KAGVTQTPRYLIKTRGQQVTLSCSPISGHRSVSWYQQTPGQGLQFLFEYFSETQRNKGNFPGRFSGRQFSNSRSEMNVSTLELGDSALYLCASSLDGTRTARETQYFGPGTRLLVL.

Notes on this clonotype: One end of the junction fails to match germline, which may point to a read error. This chain uses TRBV4-2 with TRBJ2-1; D is possibly TRBD1 (6 bases). The CDR3 contains 13 residues. Germline CDR1 reads LGHNA; CDR2 reads YNFKEQ. CDR3 in amino acids: CSSGVGGGDEQFF. CDR3 nucleotide sequence: TGTTCCAGCGGTGTAGGGGGTGGAGATGAGCAGTTCTTC.

This rearrangement joins TRBV3-1 to TRBJ1-1; D might be TRBD1 (5 bases). V lost 1 base and J 8 bases, leaving 8 bases between the germline ends. The germline V gene has CDR1 LGHDT and CDR2 YNNKEL (reference sequence). CDR3 length: 12 amino acids. In DNA form, the CDR3 reads TGTGCCAGCAGCCAAGCCCAGGGAGAAGCTTTCTTT. As protein: CASSQAQGEAFF.

The chain employs TRBV5-1 and TRBJ1-1; D possibly corresponds to TRBD1 (5 bases). CDR1 is SGHRS and CDR2 is YFSETQ in the germline V gene. Between the trimmed V and J ends, which lost 4 bases and 1 base, there was a span of 14 bases. The CDR3 extends over 15 amino acids. This chain's CDR3 is CASSRQGPPNTEAFF. CDR3 sequence (DNA): TGCGCCAGCAGCCGTCAGGGACCGCCGAACACTGAAGCTTTCTTT.

This clonotype was observed at least ten times. This chain links TRBV5-1 with TRBJ2-5, with TRBD2 identical over 8 bases. The CDR3 has 15 amino acids. The V and J ends lost 2 bases and 1 base, in that order; junction bases with no gene match: 4. Germline CDR1 and CDR2: SGHRS and YFSETQ. The CDR3 coding sequence is TGCGCCAGCAGCTTCCAGCGGGGGACCCAAGAGACCCAGTACTTC. It is translated as CASSFQRGTQETQYF. The whole variable domain, filled in from reference TRBV5-1 and TRBJ2-5, reads KAGVTQTPRYLIKTRGQQVTLSCSPISGHRSVSWYQQTPGQGLQFLFEYFSETQRNKGNFPGRFSGRQFSNSRSEMNVSTLELGDSALYLCASSFQRGTQETQYFGPGTRLLVL.

This clonotype has a handful of counts. V is TRBV6-1 and J is TRBJ2-7; D possibly corresponds to TRBD2 (5 bases). The V end lost 8 bases, the J end lost 4 bases, and 12 bases lay between the germline ends. Germline-derived CDR1 and CDR2 are MNHNS and SASEGT. The CDR3 runs 12 residues. The CDR3 reads CASSTTAYEQYF. CDR3 in DNA: TGTGCCAGCTCGACTACAGCGTACGAGCAGTACTTC.

The chain employs TRBV14 and TRBJ1-6; D is possibly TRBD1 (5 bases). The CDR3 is 15 residues long. Germline values: CDR1 SGHDN, CDR2 FVKESK. With 4 bases removed from V and 10 bases from J, the gap between germline ends came to 17 bases. CDR3: CASSPRPGVISPLHF. The DNA for the CDR3 is TGTGCCAGCAGCCCTAGGCCGGGGGTTATCTCACCCCTCCACTTT.

This clonotype was seen a handful of times. V is TRBV4-3 and J is TRBJ2-5, with 11 bases matching TRBD2. The CDR3 is made up of 15 amino acids. Per the germline V gene, CDR1 is LGHNA and CDR2 is YSLEER. V trimming: 4 bases; J trimming: 4 bases; junction bases outside the gene matches: 5. CDR3 amino acids: CASSRTSGGGETQYF. CDR3 DNA sequence: TGCGCCAGCAGCCGTACTAGCGGGGGAGGAGAGACCCAGTACTTC.

J is TRBJ1-1 and V is TRBV7-9, with unresolved D. The CDR3 spans 16 residues. Germline V gene lookup returns CDR1 SEHNR and CDR2 FQNEAQ (reference sequence). The germline V and J ends were trimmed by 1 base and 1 base, with 13 bases remaining between them. CDR3 amino acids: CASSLVVSDENTEAFF. The DNA of the CDR3 is TGTGCCAGCAGCTTAGTAGTGTCCGATGAGAACACTGAAGCTTTCTTT.

This clonotype was recorded many times. This rearrangement joins TRBV10-3 to TRBJ2-7; D is possibly TRBD2 (5 bases). The CDR3 runs to 13 residues. CDR1 ENHRY and CDR2 SYGVKD come from the germline V gene. The V end was cut by 6 bases, the J end by 2 bases, with 11 bases between. CDR3 sequence reads: CAISGEDTYEQYF. Here the CDR3 DNA reads TGTGCCATCAGCGGGGAAGATACCTACGAGCAGTACTTC.

The V and J genes are TRBV7-9 and TRBJ2-2, with 7 bases fitting TRBD1. The CDR3 length is 15 residues. The germline gives CDR1 SEHNR, CDR2 FQNEAQ (reference sequence). V shed 6 bases, J shed 5 bases, and the junction held 9 bases outside the gene matches. CDR3 sequence reads: CASREGTDFTGELFF. CDR3 nucleotides: TGTGCCAGCAGGGAAGGGACAGACTTTACCGGGGAGCTGTTTTTT.

The chain recombines TRBV2 with TRBJ2-3; D is uncertain. Germline assignment: CDR1 SNHLY and CDR2 FYNNEI. The CDR3 length is 12 residues. V lost 5 bases and J 5 bases, leaving 8 bases between the germline ends. This chain's CDR3 is CASSRKQDTQYF. CDR3 DNA sequence: TGTGCCAGCAGTCGAAAACAAGATACGCAGTATTTT.

This clonotype was seen a handful of times. CDR3 coding DNA: TGCAGTGCTGCCCCACAGGCAAACATTCAGTACTTC. This encodes CSAAPQANIQYF. The V call is TRBV20-1, the J call TRBJ2-4, with D possibly matching TRBD1 (5 bases). This CDR3 comprises 12 residues. Germline CDR1 is DFQATT and CDR2 is SNEGSKA (reference sequence). Deletions cut 5 bases from V and 6 bases from J, with 11 bases between.

The gene calls are TRBV20-1 and TRBJ2-1; TRBD2 aligns across 10 bases. This CDR3 is built from 15 residues. The V and J ends lost 3 bases and 3 bases, in that order; junction bases with no gene match: 5. CDR1 DFQATT and CDR2 SNEGSKA come from the germline V gene (reference sequence). CDR3 nucleotides: TGCAGTGCTAGGGAGCTAGCGGGGGACTACAATGAGCAGTTCTTC. Its translation is CSARELAGDYNEQFF.

This sequence joins TRBV15 and TRBJ2-3, with 7 nucleotides matching TRBD1. The V segment lost 1 base and the J segment 1 base; nucleotides outside the gene matches: 17. The CDR3 runs to 20 residues. The germline gives CDR1 LNHNV, CDR2 YYDKDF (reference sequence). In nucleotides, the CDR3 is TGTGCCACCAGCAGAGCGTTCGGGATCGCGGACACAGGGGGCACAGATACGCAGTATTTT. This codes for CATSRAFGIADTGGTDTQYF.